This T cell receptor (beta chain) was captured by sequencing in a study of vaccination and CD4 T cells after COVID-19. About the study: Vaccinees got either two BNT162b2 doses or two mRNA-1273 doses. Cultures acting as controls obtained a CEFX pool, an HIV-1 Nef pool, or no peptide. Study-wide results and limits: Researchers report that 304 of 307 vaccine-specific clones in convalescent patients proved spike mono-reactive. The median SARS-CoV-2-reactive clonotype number increased from about 20 to 38, without statistical significance.

Oncomine TCR Beta short-read sequencing was applied to DNA from cultured CD4+ T cells. Each CDR3 protein is one row after TCRdb ran MiXCR on the PCR reads. Counted here are about 17,000 distinct CDR3 sequences, approximately 58% occurring once; the ten biggest clones make up about a sixth. The treatment: approximately 11-day PBMC culture with coronavirus spike peptide pools or control peptides (ViraFEST assay). J lost 3 bases, V lost 5 bases, and 7 bases had no gene match. CDR3 length: 15 residues. Germline V gene lookup returns CDR1 SGHTA and CDR2 FQGNSA. Concerning this clonotype: The antigen is undetermined.

Sequenced input: CD4+ T cells from blood, cultured in vitro. The origin of this receptor is a human donor who had recovered from COVID-19. The chain combines TRBV7-2 with TRBJ2-1, with 7 bases that match TRBD2. The CDR3 here is CASSPAGPNYNEQFF. The CDR3 nucleotides are TGTGCCAGCAGCCCAGCGGGACCAAACTACAATGAGCAGTTCTTC.